Below are 13 T cell receptor beta chains sequenced from a single sample in a study of spatial heterogeneity in lung cancer. TCRdb itself ran the 5' RACE reads through MiXCR, one entry per CDR3 protein. The data contain some 110,000 distinct CDR3 sequences, 9.5% to 15% of them singletons. Time point given: blood at routine non-recurrence follow-up after resection. Material for sequencing was whole RNA from tumor, nontumor lung or frozen PBMC, left unsorted. Sequenced here: PBMCs, sampled at follow-up. Receptor source: a male donor with early-stage non-small cell lung cancer.

This sequence joins TRBV28 and TRBJ2-2; 7 nucleotides agree with TRBD1. The germline gives CDR1 MDHEN, CDR2 SYDVKM. Trimming at V came to 5 bases and at J to 6 bases, leaving 15 bases not matched to a gene. This CDR3 comprises 17 residues. CDR3 sequence reads: CASSTLGQDPNPGELFF. CDR3 nucleotides: TGTGCCAGCAGTACCCTAGGACAGGACCCCAATCCCGGGGAGCTGTTTTTT.

This clonotype was seen ten or more times. The chain joins TRBV29-1 to TRBJ1-2, with a tentative D call TRBD1 (6 bases). CDR3 size: 14 residues. Trimming pared 2 bases from V and 4 bases from J, leaving 14 bases between. Germline CDR1 is SQVTM and CDR2 is ANQGSEA. CDR3 sequence: CSVESFGGAYGYTF. CDR3 DNA sequence: TGCAGCGTTGAAAGTTTCGGGGGCGCCTATGGCTACACCTTC.

The V and J genes are TRBV20-1 and TRBJ1-2, with D possibly being TRBD1 (6 bases). Trimming shortened V by 1 base and J by 8 bases, and 14 bases separated the two germline ends. CDR1 is DFQATT, CDR2 SNEGSKA, per germline (reference sequence). The CDR3 runs to 13 residues. The CDR3 sequence: CSARVSSGGGYTF. The DNA of the CDR3 is TGCAGTGCTAGAGTGTCTTCTGGGGGCGGCTACACCTTC.

This clonotype was recorded at least ten times. The chain uses TRBV4-2 and TRBJ1-5; D is ambiguous. In germline, CDR1 is LGHNA, CDR2 YNFKEQ. The ends were cut back, 4 bases at V and 7 bases at J, with 11 bases in the middle. The CDR3 consists of 13 residues. The DNA of the CDR3 is TGTGCCAGCAGCCCACGGTCTGGGCAGCCCCAGCATTTT. Amino acid sequence: CASSPRSGQPQHF.

This clonotype was recorded a few times. The chain has TRBV6-5 and TRBJ1-3, with no clear D. The CDR3 loop spans 12 amino acids. V was trimmed by 6 bases and J by 8 bases, leaving 11 bases between them. Germline CDR1 reads MNHEY; CDR2 reads SVGAGI. In DNA, the CDR3 is TGTGCCAGCAGCCCCACCTTGGACACCATATATTTT. Amino acids: CASSPTLDTIYF.

The chain has TRBV18 and TRBJ2-5, with a possible D match to TRBD1 (6 bases). CDR1 and CDR2 from the germline V gene are KGHSH and LQKENI. The CDR3 has 17 residues. V lost 3 bases, J lost 1 base, and 18 bases lay in between. The CDR3 nucleotides read TGTGCCAGCTCACCCCTTTACAGGGTGCAGGGCCAAGAGACCCAGTACTTC. It yields the protein CASSPLYRVQGQETQYF.

This clonotype was counted only a few times. J is TRBJ1-2 and V is TRBV20-1, with 10 nucleotides matching TRBD1. Germline lookup yields CDR1 DFQATT and CDR2 SNEGSKA (reference sequence). V shed 1 base, J shed 4 bases, and the junction held 9 bases outside the gene matches. This CDR3 has 16 amino acids. The CDR3 bases are TGCAGTGCTAGAGTCCCGGGACAGGGGAAGATCTATGGCTACACCTTC. This codes for CSARVPGQGKIYGYTF.

CDR3 DNA sequence: TGTGCCAGCAGCGTAGCTGCAGGGGAGGAGCAGTACTTC. Protein product: CASSVAAGEEQYF. The chain employs TRBV9 and TRBJ2-7; D possibly corresponds to TRBD1 (6 bases). There are 13 residues in the CDR3. Trimming stripped 0 bases from V and 7 bases from J, with 11 bases between. Per the germline V gene, CDR1 is SGDLS and CDR2 is YYNGEE.

This clonotype appeared many times. The chain couples TRBV29-1 to TRBJ2-1; either TRBD1 or TRBD2 may supply D (6 bases each). Germline CDR1 reads SQVTM; CDR2 reads ANQGSEA. This CDR3 contains 14 residues. V shed 7 bases and J shed 3 bases, with 16 bases lying between them. As DNA, the CDR3 is TGCAGCGCGCGGAGGGGGGATATCTACAATGAGCAGTTCTTC. Encoded protein: CSARRGDIYNEQFF.

This chain connects TRBV6-6 to TRBJ2-1, with 7 bases that match TRBD1. Germline-derived CDR1 and CDR2 are MNHNY and SVGAGI (reference sequence). V lost 2 bases to trimming and J lost 8 bases; unmatched junction nucleotides: 6. The CDR3 is 14 residues long. CDR3 region: CASSYVTGSDEQFF. The CDR3, as DNA: TGTGCCAGCAGTTACGTGACAGGGTCCGATGAGCAGTTCTTC.

This clonotype turned up a few times. The V call is TRBV12-3 or TRBV12-4, the J call TRBJ2-5; D gene unclear. The CDR3 runs to 15 residues. V gave up 0 bases and J gave up 2 bases, with 10 bases separating them. CDR3 sequence: CASSLAALTQETQYF. DNA of the CDR3: TGTGCCAGCAGTTTAGCCGCCCTAACTCAAGAGACCCAGTACTTC.

J is TRBJ2-7 and V is TRBV4-2; D could derive from TRBD1 or TRBD2 (5 bases each). The V gene's germline CDR1 is LGHNA and CDR2 YNFKEQ. The CDR3 loop spans 15 amino acids. Trimming pared 6 bases from V and 1 base from J, leaving 16 bases between. CDR3 nucleotides: TGTGCCAGCAGTCCGGACCCGGGACGTTCCTACGAGCAGTACTTC. Translation gives CASSPDPGRSYEQYF.

V and J are TRBV20-1 and TRBJ2-5; TRBD2 matches at 14 bases. Trimming took 5 bases from V and 2 from J; bases not matched to a gene: 7. Germline CDR1 DFQATT, CDR2 SNEGSKA (reference sequence). This CDR3 comprises 16 residues. This CDR3 is CSADRLAGGKQETQYF. Here the CDR3 DNA reads TGCAGTGCTGACCGACTAGCGGGGGGGAAGCAAGAGACCCAGTACTTC.